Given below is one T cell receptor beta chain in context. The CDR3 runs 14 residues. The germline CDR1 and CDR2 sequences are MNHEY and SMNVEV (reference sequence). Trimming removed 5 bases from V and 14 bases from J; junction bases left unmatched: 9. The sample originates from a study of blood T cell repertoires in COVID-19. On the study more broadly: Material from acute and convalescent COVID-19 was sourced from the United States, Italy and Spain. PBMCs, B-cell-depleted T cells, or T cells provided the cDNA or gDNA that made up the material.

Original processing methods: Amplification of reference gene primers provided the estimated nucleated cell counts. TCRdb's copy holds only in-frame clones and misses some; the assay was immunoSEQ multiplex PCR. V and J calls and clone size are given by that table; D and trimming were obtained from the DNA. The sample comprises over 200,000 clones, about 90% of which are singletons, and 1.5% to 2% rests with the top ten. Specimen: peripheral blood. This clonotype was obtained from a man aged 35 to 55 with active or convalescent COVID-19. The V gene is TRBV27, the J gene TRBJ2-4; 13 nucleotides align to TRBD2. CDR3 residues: CASSAGTSGTVKYF. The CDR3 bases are TGTGCCAGCAGTGCCGGGACTAGCGGGACTGTTAAGTACTTC.